These 25 T cell receptor beta chains were sequenced from one sample in a study of T cells after yellow fever vaccination. TCRdb processed the 5' RACE reads anew with MiXCR; each CDR3 protein has one entry. This sample yields over 110,000 distinct CDR3 sequences, of which about 8% are seen a single time; under 0.85% belongs to the top ten. This sample comprised CD4+ T cells sorted from PBMCs, obtained 5 days after the yellow fever booster vaccination. Source of these receptors: a man aged 25-45 years who received the YFV17D yellow fever vaccine.

This clonotype appeared many times. The chain combines TRBV25-1 with TRBJ2-3; D unresolved. Per germline, CDR1 MGHDK and CDR2 SYGVNS. CDR3 size: 16 residues. Trimming pared 1 base from V and 0 bases from J, leaving 11 bases between. The CDR3 nucleotides are TGTGCCAGCAGTGAATCGCGGCTAACTAGCACAGATACGCAGTATTTT. It specifies CASSESRLTSTDTQYF.

This clonotype came up many times. V usage is TRBV5-1 and J usage is TRBJ2-3; perhaps D is TRBD1 or TRBD2 (5 bases each). CDR3 length: 14 amino acids. Germline CDR1 SGHRS, CDR2 YFSETQ. Trimming stripped 6 bases from V and 5 bases from J, with 16 bases between. CDR3 nucleotide sequence: TGCGCCAGCACCCGGGGACCCAGCGAAGATACGCAGTATTTT. Its translation: CASTRGPSEDTQYF. Variable domain in full (rest from reference TRBV5-1 and TRBJ2-3): KAGVTQTPRYLIKTRGQQVTLSCSPISGHRSVSWYQQTPGQGLQFLFEYFSETQRNKGNFPGRFSGRQFSNSRSEMNVSTLELGDSALYLCASTRGPSEDTQYFGPGTRLTVL.

This chain links TRBV5-1 with TRBJ2-7, with 13 bases that match TRBD2. J lost 5 bases, V lost 4 bases, and 6 bases had no gene match. Germline-derived CDR1 and CDR2 are SGHRS and YFSETQ. This CDR3 comprises 15 residues. The CDR3: CASSPGLAGSDEQYF. The CDR3 DNA reads TGCGCCAGCAGCCCGGGACTAGCGGGATCTGACGAGCAGTACTTC. The variable domain in full, with the rest retrieved from reference TRBV5-1 and TRBJ2-7, is KAGVTQTPRYLIKTRGQQVTLSCSPISGHRSVSWYQQTPGQGLQFLFEYFSETQRNKGNFPGRFSGRQFSNSRSEMNVSTLELGDSALYLCASSPGLAGSDEQYFGPGTRLTVT.

At least ten counts were recorded for this clonotype. The rearrangement joins TRBV4-2 to TRBJ2-2, with D perhaps matching TRBD1 (6 bases). The CDR3 loop spans 18 amino acids. V lost 4 bases, J lost 5 bases, and 23 bases lay in between. Germline V gene lookup returns CDR1 LGHNA and CDR2 YNFKEQ. CDR3 coding DNA: TGTGCCAGCAGCCCCCCTGAAGGGACACCTCGGGGAACCGGGGAGCTGTTTTTT. Translation: CASSPPEGTPRGTGELFF.

There are many counts of this clonotype. The chain combines TRBV25-1 with TRBJ2-5; TRBD1 agrees at 7 bases. CDR1 is MGHDK and CDR2 is SYGVNS in the germline V gene. Losses at the gene ends were 4 bases for V and 5 bases for J; bases not matched to a gene: 7. This CDR3 region has 14 residues. CDR3 in DNA: TGTGCCAGCAGTGCGAGGGGGCGAGGGGAGACCCAGTACTTC. As protein: CASSARGRGETQYF.

This clonotype has a count of ten or more. The chain joins TRBV3-1 to TRBJ1-5, with D maybe TRBD1 (5 bases). The CDR3 spans 14 residues. Germline V gives CDR1 LGHDT, CDR2 YNNKEL (reference sequence). Trimming removed 1 base from V and 9 bases from J, with 13 bases in between. DNA for the CDR3: TGTGCCAGCAGCCAAGGGGTTACAGGATCGCCCCAGCATTTT. It encodes CASSQGVTGSPQHF. The full variable domain, its missing parts supplied by reference TRBV3-1 and TRBJ1-5, is DTAVSQTPKYLVTQMGNDKSIKCEQNLGHDTMYWYKQDSKKFLKIMFSYNNKELIINETVPNRFSPKSPDKAHLNLHINSLELGDSAVYFCASSQGVTGSPQHFGDGTRLSIL.

This clonotype was observed many times. This chain links TRBV5-1 with TRBJ2-5; 8 nucleotides agree with TRBD2. The CDR3 contains 15 residues. J lost 4 bases, V lost 3 bases, and 8 bases had no gene match. Germline values: CDR1 SGHRS, CDR2 YFSETQ. The CDR3 nucleotides are TGCGCCAGCAGCTCTAGCGGGTTCCCGGGAGAGACCCAGTACTTC. This translates into CASSSSGFPGETQYF.

This clonotype showed up many times. The chain links TRBV11-1 to TRBJ2-7, with D maybe TRBD1 (6 bases). The CDR3 is 18 residues long. V was pared by 1 base and J by 4 bases, with 23 bases between. Germline V gives CDR1 SGHAT, CDR2 FQDESV (reference sequence). Here the CDR3 reads CASSLVVAGDLMEYEQYF. The CDR3 DNA is TGTGCCAGCAGCTTAGTGGTGGCAGGGGACCTGATGGAGTACGAGCAGTACTTC.

There are many counts of this clonotype. This rearrangement joins TRBV24-1 to TRBJ2-5, with D unresolved. Germline V CDR1 and CDR2: KGHDR, SFDVKD. V lost 2 bases and J 2 bases, leaving 5 bases between the germline ends. This CDR3 is built from 13 residues. Here the CDR3 reads CATSDWRQETQYF. CDR3 nucleotides: TGTGCCACCAGTGATTGGAGACAAGAGACCCAGTACTTC.

This clonotype showed up many times. The chain couples TRBV12-3 or TRBV12-4 to TRBJ1-1; 8 bases are a match to TRBD1. After removal of 6 bases from V and 4 bases from J, the junction contained 7 bases not matched to a gene. The length of the CDR3 is 14 residues. CDR3: CASSSGQGFTEAFF. The CDR3 DNA follows: TGTGCCAGCAGCTCCGGACAGGGTTTCACTGAAGCTTTCTTT.

This clonotype was recorded many times. The chain carries TRBV4-3 and TRBJ2-7; 12 nucleotides line up with TRBD2. Germline CDR1 reads LGHNA; CDR2 reads YSLEER. V was clipped by 0 bases and J by 5 bases; unmatched bases: 5. The CDR3 loop spans 16 amino acids. CDR3 protein: CASSQEPTSGSHEQYF. The CDR3 bases are TGCGCCAGCAGCCAAGAACCGACTAGCGGGAGCCACGAGCAGTACTTC.

The table lists this clonotype with many counts. The genes are TRBV20-1 and TRBJ2-7; a weak D match, TRBD1 (5 bases). Germline V gene sequence: CDR1 DFQATT, CDR2 SNEGSKA (reference sequence). The CDR3 loop spans 15 amino acids. Between the trimmed V and J ends, which lost 1 base and 4 bases, there was a span of 17 bases. CDR3 sequence reads: CSARVPDRNLYEQYF. CDR3 in DNA: TGCAGTGCTAGAGTTCCTGACAGAAACCTTTACGAGCAGTACTTC.

This clonotype was seen a handful of times. The chain joins TRBV19 to TRBJ1-1, with D unresolved. The CDR3 covers 13 residues. The germline V gene has CDR1 LNHDA and CDR2 SQIVND (reference sequence). Deletions cut 8 bases from V and 4 bases from J, with 14 bases between. The CDR3 sequence is CASASRSGTEAFF. The CDR3 nucleotides read TGTGCCAGTGCATCTCGGAGCGGCACTGAAGCTTTCTTT.

At least ten counts were recorded for this clonotype. This chain uses TRBV20-1 with TRBJ2-7, with a tentative D call TRBD2 (5 bases). CDR1 DFQATT and CDR2 SNEGSKA come from the germline V gene (reference sequence). The V end lost 2 bases, the J end lost 4 bases, and 12 bases lay between the germline ends. The CDR3 sequence is 13 residues long. The CDR3 spells CSARSNQRYEQYF. The CDR3 nucleotides read TGCAGTGCTAGATCGAATCAGCGGTACGAGCAGTACTTC.

This clonotype appeared many times. The gene calls are TRBV9 and TRBJ2-7, with 7 bases that match TRBD2. J was trimmed by 5 bases and V by 3 bases; bases with no gene match: 8. This CDR3 region has 14 residues. The germline V gene encodes CDR1 SGDLS and CDR2 YYNGEE. In DNA form, the CDR3 reads TGTGCCAGCAGCGCACCCGGCCTAGCGGACGAGCAGTACTTC. Translated: CASSAPGLADEQYF.

This clonotype was observed at least ten times. The V gene is TRBV7-2, the J gene TRBJ2-7; D is unclear. The CDR3 spans 13 residues. The germline gives CDR1 SGHTA, CDR2 FQGNSA. Trimming took off 1 base at V and 5 bases at J, with 9 bases between the two ends. The CDR3 spells CASSLGLPNEQYF. In DNA form, the CDR3 reads TGTGCCAGCAGCTTAGGGCTCCCGAACGAGCAGTACTTC.

This clonotype was seen at least ten times. The genes are TRBV11-2 and TRBJ1-1, with D possibly matching TRBD1 (5 bases). The V gene's germline CDR1 is SGHAT and CDR2 FQNNGV. V lost 5 bases and J 5 bases, leaving 18 bases between the germline ends. The CDR3 has 15 residues. The CDR3: CASSPGSGRGTEAFF. The CDR3 bases are TGTGCCAGCAGCCCCGGCTCGGGCCGGGGGACTGAAGCTTTCTTT.

This clonotype was seen at least ten times. The chain employs TRBV14 and TRBJ2-3, with 7 bases lining up with TRBD2. The CDR3 is made up of 14 amino acids. V shed 4 bases, J shed 2 bases, and the junction held 3 bases outside the gene matches. Germline V lookup: CDR1 SGHDN, CDR2 FVKESK. CDR3 region: CASSPRDYTDTQYF. The DNA of the CDR3 is TGTGCCAGCAGCCCCCGGGACTACACAGATACGCAGTATTTT.

This clonotype was counted many times. The V call is TRBV20-1, the J call TRBJ2-3; D not certain. Germline loops: CDR1 DFQATT, CDR2 SNEGSKA (reference sequence). Trimming cost V 4 bases and J 2 bases, with 7 bases left between them. The length of the CDR3 is 12 residues. The CDR3 spells CSAKVDTDTQYF. CDR3 coding DNA: TGCAGTGCTAAAGTGGACACAGATACGCAGTATTTT.

This clonotype showed up many times. The rearrangement links TRBV5-1 to TRBJ2-3, with D unresolved. Germline V lookup: CDR1 SGHRS, CDR2 YFSETQ. V was clipped by 2 bases and J by 4 bases, with 14 bases between them. This CDR3 is built from 15 residues. The CDR3 loop reads CASSFGHRIPDTQYF. The CDR3 region has the DNA TGCGCCAGCAGCTTTGGTCATCGAATCCCAGATACGCAGTATTTT.

This clonotype appeared many times. The V and J genes are TRBV4-3 and TRBJ2-7; 9 bases align to TRBD2. Trimming at V came to 1 base and at J to 4 bases, leaving 5 bases not matched to a gene. Germline CDR1 LGHNA, CDR2 YSLEER. The CDR3 runs to 15 residues. The CDR3: CASSQVLAGNYEQYF. In DNA form, the CDR3 reads TGCGCCAGCAGCCAAGTCCTAGCGGGGAATTACGAGCAGTACTTC.

This clonotype was recorded at least ten times. The chain recombines TRBV11-2 with TRBJ2-5; 8 bases line up with TRBD1. Germline V gene lookup returns CDR1 SGHAT and CDR2 FQNNGV. CDR3 length equals 14 residues. Unmatched junction bases numbered 6, after V lost 4 bases and J lost 5 bases. The CDR3: CASSSAYRGETQYF. In DNA, the CDR3 is TGTGCCAGCAGCTCCGCCTACAGGGGGGAGACCCAGTACTTC. Full variable domain (outside the CDR3, taken from reference TRBV11-2 and TRBJ2-5): EAGVAQSPRYKIIEKRQSVAFWCNPISGHATLYWYQQILGQGPKLLIQFQNNGVVDDSQLPKDRFSAERLKGVDSTLKIQPAKLEDSAVYLCASSSAYRGETQYFGPGTRLLVL.

The genes are TRBV5-4 and TRBJ2-3; D is uncertain. Looked up from germline, CDR1 is SGHNT and CDR2 is YYREEE (reference sequence). The length of the CDR3 is 14 residues. V was clipped by 0 bases and J by 5 bases, with 10 bases between them. The CDR3 loop is CASSLADSGDTQYF. CDR3 nucleotides: TGTGCCAGCAGCTTGGCCGATTCCGGAGATACGCAGTATTTT.

The sample holds many counts of this clonotype. The rearrangement uses TRBV29-1 and TRBJ2-5; 7 positions agree with TRBD2. Germline assignment: CDR1 SQVTM and CDR2 ANQGSEA. J was trimmed by 4 bases and V by 4 bases; bases with no gene match: 6. This CDR3 region has 13 residues. The CDR3 spells CSVGSGYGETQYF. As DNA, the CDR3 is TGCAGCGTTGGTAGCGGGTATGGAGAGACCCAGTACTTC.

About this clonotype: At one end the junction does not follow the germline gene, possibly because of a read error. This chain joins TRBV20-1 and TRBJ2-1, with TRBD2 identical over 10 bases. The CDR3 runs to 17 residues. Germline V lookup: CDR1 DFQATT, CDR2 SNEGSKA (reference sequence). This CDR3 is CCARDQTPSGRVSEQFF. For the CDR3, the DNA is TGCTGTGCTAGAGATCAGACTCCCAGCGGGAGGGTTAGTGAGCAGTTCTTC.